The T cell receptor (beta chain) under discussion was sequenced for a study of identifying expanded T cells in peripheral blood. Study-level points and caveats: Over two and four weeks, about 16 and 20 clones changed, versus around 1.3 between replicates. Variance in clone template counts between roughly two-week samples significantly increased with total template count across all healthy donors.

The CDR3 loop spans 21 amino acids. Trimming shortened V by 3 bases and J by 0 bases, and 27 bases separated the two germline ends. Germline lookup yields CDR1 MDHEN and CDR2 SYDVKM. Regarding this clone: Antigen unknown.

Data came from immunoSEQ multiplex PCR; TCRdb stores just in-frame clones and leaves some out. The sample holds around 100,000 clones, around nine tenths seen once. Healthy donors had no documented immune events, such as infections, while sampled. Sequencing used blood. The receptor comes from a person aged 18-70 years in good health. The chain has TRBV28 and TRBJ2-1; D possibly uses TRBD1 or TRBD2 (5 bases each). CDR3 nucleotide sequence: TGTGCCAGCAGTTTTTGGGGCCAGGACCCTCGGACGGGGAGCTCCTACAATGAGCAGTTCTTC. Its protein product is CASSFWGQDPRTGSSYNEQFF.